The next 28 T cell receptor beta chains were all read from a single sample in a study of cytomegalovirus exposure and HLA in healthy donors. PCR involved 60 Vbeta and 13 Jbeta primers. Repertoires were generated with immunoSEQ multiplex PCR, while TCRdb's copy carries only in-frame clones and drops some. The top ten hold about 6.5% of the sample, which has 130,000 to 150,000 clones, around 80% seen once. Sequencing was performed on PBMCs. The receptors originated from a man aged 35-49 years in good health and CMV-seropositive.

This clone came up once. V gene TRBV19 combines with J gene TRBJ2-3; 7 positions match TRBD2. The CDR3 covers 15 residues. V dropped 2 bases and J dropped 2; count of bases not matched to a gene: 4. Germline CDR1 is LNHDA and CDR2 is SQIVND (reference sequence). CDR3 amino acids: CASSILAANTDTQYF. CDR3 nucleotides: TGTGCCAGTAGTATACTAGCGGCAAACACAGATACGCAGTATTTT.

The chain is built from TRBV7-6 and TRBJ2-7; no firm D call. Per the germline V gene, CDR1 is SGHVS and CDR2 is FNYEAQ. The germline V and J ends were trimmed by 2 bases and 1 base, with 21 bases remaining between them. This CDR3 has 18 amino acids. The CDR3 coding sequence is TGTGCCAGCAGCTTATGGCCCCTTACTGTCGGAGATTCCTACGAGCAGTACTTC. This translates into CASSLWPLTVGDSYEQYF.

V and J are TRBV11-2 and TRBJ1-4; 11 bases match TRBD1. V shed 5 bases, J shed 10 bases, and the junction held 6 bases outside the gene matches. Germline CDR1 is SGHAT and CDR2 is FQNNGV. CDR3 length: 14 amino acids. In nucleotides, the CDR3 is TGTGCCAGCAGCGACGGACAGGGGGCCGTAAAACTGTTTTTT. It specifies CASSDGQGAVKLFF.

This chain links TRBV11-1 with TRBJ2-1, with 11 positions matching TRBD1. There are 14 residues in the CDR3. Per the germline V gene, CDR1 is SGHAT and CDR2 is FQDESV (reference sequence). V trimming: 6 bases; J trimming: 9 bases; junction bases outside the gene matches: 7. DNA for the CDR3: TGTGCCAGCAGAAAACGGACAGGGGGCCTTGAGCAGTTCTTC. It codes for CASRKRTGGLEQFF.

The chain employs TRBV7-9 and TRBJ1-1, with D possibly TRBD1 on 6 matching bases. CDR1 and CDR2 from the germline V gene are SEHNR and FQNEAQ (reference sequence). CDR3 size: 14 residues. Trimming cost V 5 bases and J 2 bases, with 12 bases left between them. CDR3 protein: CASSQPGVNTEAFF. CDR3 nucleotide sequence: TGTGCCAGCAGCCAACCAGGGGTAAACACTGAAGCTTTCTTT. Full variable domain (missing parts from reference TRBV7-9 and TRBJ1-1): DTGVSQNPRHKITKRGQNVTFRCDPISEHNRLYWYRQTLGQGPEFLTYFQNEAQLEKSRLLSDRFSAERPKGSFSTLEIQRTEQGDSAMYLCASSQPGVNTEAFFGQGTRLTVV.

The sample holds one count of this clone. This chain uses TRBV29-1 with TRBJ2-5; D perhaps matches TRBD1 (5 bases). The germline gives CDR1 SQVTM, CDR2 ANQGSEA. The CDR3 contains 12 residues. V shed 6 bases and J shed 2 bases, with 10 bases lying between them. The CDR3 sequence: CSVTVHQETQYF. DNA for the CDR3: TGCAGCGTGACAGTCCATCAAGAGACCCAGTACTTC.

The J gene is TRBJ2-7, the V gene TRBV5-1; 9 nucleotides line up with TRBD1. The length of the CDR3 is 15 residues. The V gene end was trimmed by 5 bases and the J gene end by 3 bases; junction bases not matched to a gene: 9. Germline loops: CDR1 SGHRS, CDR2 YFSETQ. The DNA for the CDR3 is TGCGCCAGCAGAAATCTAGGGACAGGGAACTACGAGCAGTACTTC. The encoded protein is CASRNLGTGNYEQYF. The complete variable domain, with remaining parts taken from reference TRBV5-1 and TRBJ2-7, reads KAGVTQTPRYLIKTRGQQVTLSCSPISGHRSVSWYQQTPGQGLQFLFEYFSETQRNKGNFPGRFSGRQFSNSRSEMNVSTLELGDSALYLCASRNLGTGNYEQYFGPGTRLTVT.

CDR3 nucleotide sequence: TGCGCCAGCAGCCAAGAAGGGGGACAGGGGTCGACCGGGGAGCTGTTTTTT. This codes for CASSQEGGQGSTGELFF. The gene calls are TRBV4-3 and TRBJ2-2, with 10 positions matching TRBD1. The CDR3 loop spans 17 amino acids. Germline trimming cut 0 bases from V and 5 bases from J; bases unmatched to any gene: 6. In germline, CDR1 is LGHNA, CDR2 YSLEER.

The chain couples TRBV4-3 to TRBJ1-1; the D gene is possibly TRBD1 (6 bases). The CDR3 covers 14 residues. V lost 0 bases, J lost 6 bases, and 11 bases lay in between. Germline loops: CDR1 LGHNA, CDR2 YSLEER. CDR3 coding DNA: TGCGCCAGCAGCCAAGAACAGGGATTACCTGAAGCTTTCTTT. It is translated as CASSQEQGLPEAFF.

V is TRBV6-5 and J is TRBJ2-3, with D possibly matching TRBD2 (5 bases). This CDR3 contains 15 residues. V was pared by 5 bases and J by 3 bases, with 15 bases between. The V gene's germline CDR1 is MNHEY and CDR2 SVGAGI. CDR3 loop: CASSLLGVGTDTQYF. DNA of the CDR3: TGTGCCAGCAGTCTCCTGGGAGTGGGTACAGATACGCAGTATTTT.

The chain links TRBV6-6 to TRBJ1-2; D is unclear. This CDR3 spans 15 amino acids. Germline assignment: CDR1 MNHNY and CDR2 SVGAGI (reference sequence). Trimming removed 6 bases from V and 7 bases from J, with 21 bases in between. CDR3 residues: CASSLSGGKTGGYTF. The CDR3 DNA reads TGTGCCAGCAGCCTCTCGGGAGGCAAAACGGGTGGCTACACCTTC.

On this clone: At one boundary the junction diverges from the germline segment, which might be a read error. The chain uses TRBV7-9 and TRBJ2-1; tentatively, D is TRBD1 (5 bases). Germline V gene lookup returns CDR1 SEHNR and CDR2 FQNEAQ (reference sequence). There are 12 residues in the CDR3. CDR3: CASSADRNEQLF. The CDR3 region has the DNA TGTGCCAGCAGCGCTGACAGAAATGAGCAGCTCTTC.

V gene TRBV20-1 combines with J gene TRBJ1-1; no clear D. CDR1 is DFQATT and CDR2 is SNEGSKA in the germline V gene (reference sequence). The CDR3 consists of 11 residues. V was pared by 3 bases and J by 8 bases, with 10 bases between. For the CDR3, the DNA is TGCAGTGCTAGTTATCTGAGGGAAGCTTTCTTT. It specifies CSASYLREAFF.

CDR3 amino acids: CASRPPGIEQNLGKNYGYTF. DNA of the CDR3: TGTGCCAGCCGGCCACCCGGAATAGAACAGAATTTGGGCAAAAACTATGGCTACACCTTC. The rearrangement uses TRBV2 and TRBJ1-2; D gene uncertain. Trimming shortened V by 8 bases and J by 2 bases, and 33 bases separated the two germline ends. The length of the CDR3 is 20 residues. The germline CDR1 and CDR2 sequences are SNHLY and FYNNEI.

This clone was seen at least ten times. The V and J genes are TRBV2 and TRBJ1-1; 8 bases agree with TRBD1. Germline values: CDR1 SNHLY, CDR2 FYNNEI. Unmatched junction bases numbered 3, after V lost 4 bases and J lost 2 bases. This CDR3 has 14 amino acids. The CDR3 reads CASSAGGSNTEAFF. CDR3 DNA: TGTGCCAGCAGTGCAGGGGGCTCAAACACTGAAGCTTTCTTT.

The chain uses TRBV28 and TRBJ2-7; 9 positions agree with TRBD1. Germline values: CDR1 MDHEN, CDR2 SYDVKM. With V trimmed by 3 bases and J by 1 base, 7 bases remained unmatched. The CDR3 consists of 16 residues. The CDR3 sequence is CASSFPPGQGSYEQYF. The CDR3, as DNA: TGTGCCAGCAGTTTTCCTCCGGGACAGGGATCCTACGAGCAGTACTTC.

This rearrangement joins TRBV5-4 to TRBJ2-1; 8 bases agree with TRBD2. V shed 4 bases, J shed 6 bases, and the junction held 9 bases outside the gene matches. CDR1 is SGHNT and CDR2 is YYREEE in the germline V gene (reference sequence). The CDR3 extends over 15 amino acids. DNA of the CDR3: TGTGCCAGCAGCCTAAAGCGGGAGCGTGTCAATGAGCAGTTCTTC. It encodes CASSLKRERVNEQFF. Complete variable domain (other parts from reference TRBV5-4 and TRBJ2-1): ETGVTQSPTHLIKTRGQQVTLRCSSQSGHNTVSWYQQALGQGPQFIFQYYREEENGRGNFPPRFSGLQFPNYSSELNVNALELDDSALYLCASSLKRERVNEQFFGPGTRLTVL.

This clone was picked up a small number of times. The chain couples TRBV4-3 to TRBJ1-1; 8 bases are shared with TRBD1. The germline V gene encodes CDR1 LGHNA and CDR2 YSLEER. Germline trimming cut 0 bases from V and 10 bases from J; bases unmatched to any gene: 10. The CDR3 spans 15 residues. CDR3 sequence: CASSQDQSQGVGAFF. CDR3 nucleotide sequence: TGCGCCAGCAGCCAAGATCAGTCACAGGGGGTAGGAGCTTTCTTT.

The rearrangement links TRBV9 to TRBJ2-1, with D tentatively TRBD1 (6 bases). V was cut by 3 bases and J by 4 bases, with 14 bases left in between. The germline V gene has CDR1 SGDLS and CDR2 YYNGEE. CDR3 length equals 15 residues. CDR3 region: CASSAQGKGYNEQFF. CDR3 in DNA: TGTGCCAGCAGCGCACAGGGTAAGGGATACAATGAGCAGTTCTTC.

The genes are TRBV13 and TRBJ2-3, with 12 bases lining up with TRBD2. Germline V gene sequence: CDR1 PRHDT, CDR2 FYEKMQ (reference sequence). V was pared by 2 bases and J by 3 bases, with 12 bases of the junction left unmatched. The CDR3 loop spans 19 amino acids. The CDR3 nucleotides read TGTGCCAGCAGCTTATTCATTCTAGCGGGGGGGTATTGGACAGATACGCAGTATTTT. Residues: CASSLFILAGGYWTDTQYF.

The rearrangement joins TRBV7-2 to TRBJ2-5, with 9 bases fitting TRBD1. CDR1 is SGHTA and CDR2 is FQGNSA in the germline V gene. The V gene end was trimmed by 5 bases and the J gene end by 5 bases; junction bases not matched to a gene: 12. The CDR3 is made up of 16 amino acids. CDR3 coding DNA: TGTGCCAGCAGCCCCATGGGACAGGGAGGCAGGGAGACCCAGTACTTC. Translation: CASSPMGQGGRETQYF.

This clone was recorded once. The V gene is TRBV27, the J gene TRBJ1-5, with 8 bases matching TRBD1. V lost 7 bases, J lost 2 bases, and 10 bases stayed unmatched. The V gene's germline CDR1 is MNHEY and CDR2 SMNVEV (reference sequence). This CDR3 is built from 16 residues. The CDR3 sequence: CASTPYGQGGNQPQHF. In DNA, the CDR3 is TGTGCCAGCACCCCATACGGACAGGGAGGCAATCAGCCCCAGCATTTT.

The V call is TRBV2, the J call TRBJ1-5; D not certain. Germline V lookup: CDR1 SNHLY, CDR2 FYNNEI. Trimming left V 1 base short and J 6 bases short, with 10 bases between. CDR3 length: 14 residues. The CDR3 sequence is CASSEGGVGQPQHF. The CDR3 nucleotides are TGTGCCAGCAGTGAAGGCGGGGTTGGTCAGCCCCAGCATTTT.

The sample holds one count of this clone. The chain employs TRBV5-3 and TRBJ2-3; a weak D match, TRBD2 (6 bases). TRBV5-3 is given ORF status, its function remaining uncertain. V dropped 3 bases and J dropped 6 bases, with 23 bases sitting between them. The CDR3 loop spans 17 amino acids. The CDR3 here is CARSCPGTQRRDDTQYF. CDR3 in DNA: TGTGCCAGAAGCTGCCCCGGGACGCAACGGCGGGACGATACGCAGTATTTT.

This clone was found once. The chain has TRBV5-1 and TRBJ2-2, with D perhaps matching TRBD1 (6 bases). Per germline, CDR1 SGHRS and CDR2 YFSETQ. The CDR3 spans 16 residues. V lost 0 bases to trimming and J lost 0 bases, with 9 bases between them. CDR3 bases: TGCGCCAGCAGCTTGGGCAGGGGAACGAACACCGGGGAGCTGTTTTTT. Translating it yields CASSLGRGTNTGELFF.

The V call is TRBV29-1, the J call TRBJ2-5; 13 bases map to TRBD2. Losses at the gene ends were 8 bases for V and 5 bases for J; bases not matched to a gene: 11. CDR3 size: 15 residues. Germline-derived CDR1 and CDR2 are SQVTM and ANQGSEA. Here the CDR3 reads CSLGGLAGTGETQYF. CDR3 DNA sequence: TGCAGCCTAGGGGGACTAGCGGGGACGGGGGAGACCCAGTACTTC.

The V and J genes are TRBV6-1 and TRBJ2-1, with D possibly TRBD2 on 7 matching bases. Germline V CDR1 and CDR2: MNHNS, SASEGT. V was trimmed by 7 bases and J by 2 bases, leaving 9 bases between them. This CDR3 has 13 residues. CDR3 DNA: TGTGCCAGCAAGGGGGGGCCCTACAATGAGCAGTTCTTC. This encodes CASKGGPYNEQFF.

The rearrangement joins TRBV2 to TRBJ2-7; possibly TRBD1 for D (5 bases). Trimming removed 0 bases from V and 4 bases from J, with 16 bases in between. This CDR3 has 16 residues. The germline gives CDR1 SNHLY, CDR2 FYNNEI. DNA for the CDR3: TGTGCCAGCAGTGAAGCGCTACCAGGGCCCCTTTACGAGCAGTACTTC. Amino acid sequence: CASSEALPGPLYEQYF. The full variable domain, rest sourced from reference TRBV2 and TRBJ2-7, is EPEVTQTPSHQVTQMGQEVILRCVPISNHLYFYWYRQILGQKVEFLVSFYNNEISEKSEIFDDQFSVERPDGSNFTLKIRSTKLEDSAMYFCASSEALPGPLYEQYFGPGTRLTVT.